This section outlines one TCR beta chain sequence together with its context. Its antigen is still unknown. This record comes from a study of cytomegalovirus exposure and HLA in healthy donors. CDR1 MGHRA and CDR2 YSYEKL come from the germline V gene. This CDR3 region has 15 residues. The V gene lost 4 bases and the J gene lost 0 bases, with 10 bases spanning the gap. PCR used 60 Vbeta primers and 13 Jbeta primers. Data came from immunoSEQ multiplex PCR; TCRdb stores just in-frame clones and leaves some out. The sample lists about 180,000 clones, approximately 80% occurring once. The study, taken as a whole, reports: When the data were analyzed later, several of the most significant clusters appeared to be linked to common viral pathogens. Among CMV-associated TCR beta chains, most appeared HLA-restricted in a later analysis. The authors excluded some V segments, including TRBV6-2 and TRBV6-3, as indistinguishable. Analysis was performed later, and it showed HLA-associated TCR beta chains to be more clonally expanded than equally common others.

Sequenced input: PBMCs. This clonotype was sampled from a girl aged 5-17 years in good health and CMV-seropositive. The chain joins TRBV4-1 to TRBJ2-1; no clear D gene. In DNA, the CDR3 is TGCGCCAGCAGCCTGACACCTTACTCCTACAATGAGCAGTTCTTC. Translated, it gives CASSLTPYSYNEQFF.